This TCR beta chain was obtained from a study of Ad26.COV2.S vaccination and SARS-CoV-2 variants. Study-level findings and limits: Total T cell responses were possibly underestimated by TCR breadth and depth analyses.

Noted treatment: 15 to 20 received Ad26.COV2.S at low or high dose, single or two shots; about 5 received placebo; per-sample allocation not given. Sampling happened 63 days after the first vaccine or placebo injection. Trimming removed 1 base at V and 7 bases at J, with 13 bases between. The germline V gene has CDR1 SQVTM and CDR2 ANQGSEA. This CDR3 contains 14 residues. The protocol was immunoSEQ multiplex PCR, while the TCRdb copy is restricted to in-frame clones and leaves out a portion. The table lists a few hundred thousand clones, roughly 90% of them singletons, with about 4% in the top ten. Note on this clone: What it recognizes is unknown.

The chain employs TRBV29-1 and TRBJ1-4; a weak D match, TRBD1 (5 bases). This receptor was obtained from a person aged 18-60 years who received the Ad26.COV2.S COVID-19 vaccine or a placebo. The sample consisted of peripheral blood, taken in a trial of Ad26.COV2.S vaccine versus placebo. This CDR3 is CSVEAQGGGEKLFF. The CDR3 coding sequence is TGCAGCGTTGAAGCCCAGGGTGGAGGTGAAAAACTGTTTTTT.